Listed below are T cell receptor beta chains from one sample, sequenced in a study of technical replicates of blood from a few donors. Only in-frame clones appear in the TCRdb table, and some are missing; sequencing was by immunoSEQ multiplex PCR. Of about 12,000 clones listed, roughly 79% are singletons. What was sequenced was PBMCs. All receptors derive from a human donor in good health. Each CDR3 is given with its conserved first and last residue. The order of the fields is J gene, clone size, D gene, V gene, CDR3 protein, CDR3 DNA. The D gene is left open where the match is weak. Not all rows give a size; the values are once, few, many and, for expanded clones, a class.

TRBJ2-7 once NA TRBV12-2 CASRPLILLRPLEQYF TGTGCAAGTCGCCCTCTTATATTGTTACGTCCACTCGAGCAGTACTTC
TRBJ2-1 few TRBD2 TRBV19 CASSDGTSGNGEQFF TGTGCCAGTAGTGACGGGACTAGCGGGAACGGTGAGCAGTTCTTC
TRBJ2-1 NA TRBD2 TRBV27 CASSFGTSANNEQFF TGTGCCAGCAGTTTCGGGACTAGCGCGAACAATGAGCAGTTCTTC
TRBJ1-1 NA NA TRBV29-1 CSVETGLNTEAFF TGCAGCGTGGAAACAGGATTGAACACTGAAGCTTTCTTT
TRBJ1-2 NA TRBD1 TRBV6-5 CASSGGQTHGYTF TGTGCCAGCAGTGGGGGACAGACTCATGGCTACACCTTC
TRBJ2-7 NA NA TRBV11-3 CASSFDTGSYEQYF TGTGCCAGCAGCTTTGACACTGGCTCCTACGAGCAGTACTTC
TRBJ2-7 few NA TRBV7-8 CASSLRQGEAYEQYF TGTGCCAGCAGCCTTCGCCAAGGGGAGGCCTACGAGCAGTACTTC
TRBJ2-5 NA NA TRBV6-1 CASRFQGGETQYF TGTGCCAGCAGGTTCCAGGGTGGAGAGACCCAGTACTTC
TRBJ1-1 once NA TRBV4-2 CASSQEWLPNTEAFF TGTGCCAGCAGCCAAGAGTGGCTTCCGAACACTGAAGCTTTCTTT
TRBJ2-7 NA TRBD2 TRBV5-1 CASSLGTIEQYF TGCGCCAGCAGCCTCGGGACTATCGAGCAGTACTTC
TRBJ1-1 NA TRBD1 TRBV5-4 CASSWDRGRFPDTEAFF TGTGCCAGCAGCTGGGACAGGGGGCGGTTTCCGGACACTGAAGCTTTCTTT
TRBJ2-2 NA NA TRBV4-2 CASSQGAATGELFF TGTGCCAGCAGCCAAGGAGCCGCTACCGGGGAGCTGTTTTTT
TRBJ2-5 NA TRBD2 TRBV30 CAWSVGLAVETQYF TGTGCCTGGAGTGTGGGACTAGCGGTAGAGACCCAGTACTTC
TRBJ2-7 few NA TRBV28 CASSLGEGGPYEQYF TGTGCCAGCAGTTTAGGGGAGGGGGGCCCCTACGAGCAGTACTTC
TRBJ1-2 NA NA TRBV30 CAWSLTPRNYTF TGTGCCTGGAGTTTAACGCCGCGAAACTACACCTTC
TRBJ2-1 NA TRBD2 TRBV19 CASSILAGVSYNEQFF TGTGCCAGTAGTATTCTGGCGGGAGTCTCGTACAATGAGCAGTTCTTC
TRBJ2-3 NA TRBD1 TRBV6-1 CASSGGRQGLTSTDTQYF TGTGCCAGCAGTGGGGGAAGACAGGGCCTTACTAGCACAGATACGCAGTATTTT
TRBJ2-1 NA TRBD2 TRBV7-2 CASSLGGSRNEQFF TGTGCCAGCAGCTTAGGCGGGAGTAGGAATGAGCAGTTCTTC
TRBJ2-2 NA TRBD2 TRBV5-1 CASSLAEGNTGELFF TGCGCCAGCAGCCTAGCGGAGGGGAACACCGGGGAGCTGTTTTTT
TRBJ1-5 NA NA TRBV7-6 CASSLGGEGNQPQHF TGTGCCAGCAGCTTAGGAGGGGAGGGCAATCAGCCCCAGCATTTT
TRBJ2-5 NA NA TRBV25-1 CASSELVAQETQYF TGTGCCAGCAGTGAATTGGTGGCTCAAGAGACCCAGTACTTC
TRBJ2-1 NA NA TRBV5-1 CASSLGTPLEGEQFF TGCGCCAGCAGCCTTGGGACCCCGTTGGAGGGCGAGCAGTTCTTC
TRBJ2-7 NA TRBD1 TRBV6-6 CASSYTGQVYEQYF TGTGCCAGCAGTTACACCGGACAGGTTTACGAGCAGTACTTC
TRBJ2-7 few TRBD1 TRBV5-1 CASSSRTGDPEQYF TGCGCCAGCAGCTCTCGGACAGGGGATCCCGAGCAGTACTTC
TRBJ2-7 NA NA TRBV25-1 CASSENGESTPYEQYF TGTGCCAGCAGTGAAAACGGGGAGTCGACTCCCTACGAGCAGTACTTC
TRBJ2-5 few TRBD2 TRBV5-1 CASSLAGEGETQYF TGCGCCAGCAGCTTGGCTGGGGAGGGGGAGACCCAGTACTTC
TRBJ2-7 NA TRBD1 TRBV10-1 CASSPWTGPREQYF TGCGCCAGCAGCCCTTGGACAGGTCCTCGCGAGCAGTACTTC
TRBJ1-2 NA NA TRBV19 CASSPGTSGYTF TGTGCCAGTAGTCCCGGGACAAGTGGCTACACCTTC
TRBJ1-3 NA TRBD1 TRBV29-1 CSVTKGTVGNTIYF TGCAGCGTGACAAAAGGGACAGTCGGAAACACCATATATTTT
TRBJ2-1 NA TRBD2 TRBV5-1 CASSPLAGPENEQFF TGCGCCAGCAGCCCACTAGCGGGGCCGGAGAATGAGCAGTTCTTC
TRBJ2-3 NA NA TRBV27 CASSWRRTDTQYF TGTGCCAGCAGCTGGAGACGGACAGATACGCAGTATTTT
TRBJ2-7 NA TRBD2 TRBV19 CASSIGLAGGPVEQYF TGTGCCAGTAGTATAGGACTAGCGGGAGGCCCAGTGGAGCAGTACTTC
TRBJ2-7 NA TRBD2 TRBV5-4 CASSFGGEGWVYEQYF TGTGCCAGCAGTTTTGGGGGGGAAGGTTGGGTTTACGAGCAGTACTTC
TRBJ2-7 NA TRBD2 TRBV5-1 CASSVMTSGSYEQYF TGCGCCAGCAGCGTGATGACTAGCGGGAGCTACGAGCAGTACTTC
TRBJ1-3 NA NA TRBV5-8 CASCDGSSGNTIYF TGTGCCAGCTGCGACGGGAGCTCTGGAAACACCATATATTTT
TRBJ2-7 NA TRBD2 TRBV11-2 CASSLGILASDSYEQYF TGTGCCAGCAGCTTAGGTATACTAGCGTCAGACTCCTACGAGCAGTACTTC